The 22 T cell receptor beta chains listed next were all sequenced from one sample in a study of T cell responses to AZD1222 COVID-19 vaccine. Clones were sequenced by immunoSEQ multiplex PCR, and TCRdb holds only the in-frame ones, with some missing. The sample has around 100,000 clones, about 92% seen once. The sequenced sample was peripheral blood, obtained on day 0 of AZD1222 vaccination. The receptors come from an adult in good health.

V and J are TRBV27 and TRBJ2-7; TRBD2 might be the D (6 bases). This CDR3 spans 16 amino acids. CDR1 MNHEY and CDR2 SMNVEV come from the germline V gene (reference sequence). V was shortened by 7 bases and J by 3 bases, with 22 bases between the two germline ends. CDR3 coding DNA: TGTGCCAGCACCTCCGTACGGGGCACGGGGGTCTACGAGCAGTACTTC. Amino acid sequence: CASTSVRGTGVYEQYF.

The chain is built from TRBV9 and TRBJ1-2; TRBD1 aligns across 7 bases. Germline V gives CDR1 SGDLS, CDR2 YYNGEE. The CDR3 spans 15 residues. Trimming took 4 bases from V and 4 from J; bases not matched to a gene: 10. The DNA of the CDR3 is TGTGCCAGCAGCACGTTAGACAGGGTAGGCTATGGCTACACCTTC. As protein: CASSTLDRVGYGYTF.

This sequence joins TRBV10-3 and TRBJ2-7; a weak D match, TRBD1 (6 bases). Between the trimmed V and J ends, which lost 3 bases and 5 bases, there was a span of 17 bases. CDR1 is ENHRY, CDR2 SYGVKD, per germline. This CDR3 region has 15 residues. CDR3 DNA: TGTGCCATCAGTGAAACCCCACCAGGGGCGAACGAGCAGTACTTC. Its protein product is CAISETPPGANEQYF.

CDR3 in amino acids: CASSEVRTSGAYIQYF. The CDR3 DNA follows: TGCGCCAGCAGTGAGGTCCGGACTAGCGGGGCGTACATTCAGTACTTC. The chain couples TRBV10-1 to TRBJ2-4, with 12 bases lining up with TRBD2. The CDR3 loop spans 16 amino acids. From germline, CDR1 is WNHNN and CDR2 SYGVQD (reference sequence). The V segment lost 2 bases and the J segment 8 bases; nucleotides outside the gene matches: 7.

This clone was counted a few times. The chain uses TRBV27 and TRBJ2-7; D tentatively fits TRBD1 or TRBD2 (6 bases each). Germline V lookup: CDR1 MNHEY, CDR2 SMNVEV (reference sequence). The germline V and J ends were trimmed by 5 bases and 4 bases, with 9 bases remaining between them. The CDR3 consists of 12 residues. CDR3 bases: TGTGCCAGCAGTAAGGGGGGTTACGAGCAGTACTTC. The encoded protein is CASSKGGYEQYF.

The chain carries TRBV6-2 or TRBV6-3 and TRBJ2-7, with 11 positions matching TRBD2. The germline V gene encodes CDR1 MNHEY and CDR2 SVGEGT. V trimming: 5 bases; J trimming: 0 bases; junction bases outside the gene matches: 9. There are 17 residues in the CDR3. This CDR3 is CASSKPGLAASSYEQYF. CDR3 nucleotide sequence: TGTGCCAGCAGTAAGCCGGGACTAGCGGCTAGCTCCTACGAGCAGTACTTC.

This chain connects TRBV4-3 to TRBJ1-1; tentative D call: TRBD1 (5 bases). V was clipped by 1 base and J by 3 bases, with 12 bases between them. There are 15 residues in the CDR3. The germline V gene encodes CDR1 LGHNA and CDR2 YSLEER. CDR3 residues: CASSQALDRDTEAFF. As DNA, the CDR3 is TGCGCCAGCAGCCAAGCCCTCGACAGAGACACTGAAGCTTTCTTT.

The CDR3 here is CASSEWPGQGGSPLHF. CDR3 coding DNA: TGTGCCAGCAGTGAGTGGCCGGGACAGGGTGGTTCACCCCTCCACTTT. The V gene is TRBV25-1, the J gene TRBJ1-6; 9 nucleotides agree with TRBD1. Germline CDR1 reads MGHDK; CDR2 reads SYGVNS. There are 16 residues in the CDR3. V was clipped by 3 bases and J by 9 bases; unmatched bases: 9.

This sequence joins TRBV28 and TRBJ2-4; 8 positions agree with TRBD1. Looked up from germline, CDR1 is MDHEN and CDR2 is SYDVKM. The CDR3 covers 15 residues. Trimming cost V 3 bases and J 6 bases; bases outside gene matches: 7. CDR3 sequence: CASSFGRTGRNIQYF. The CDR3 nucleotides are TGTGCCAGCAGTTTCGGAAGGACAGGGAGAAACATTCAGTACTTC.

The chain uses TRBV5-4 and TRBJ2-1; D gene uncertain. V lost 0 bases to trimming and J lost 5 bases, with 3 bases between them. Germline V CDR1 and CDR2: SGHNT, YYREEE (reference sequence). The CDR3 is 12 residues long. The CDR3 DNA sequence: TGTGCCAGCAGCTTGGATGACAATGAGCAGTTCTTC. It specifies CASSLDDNEQFF.

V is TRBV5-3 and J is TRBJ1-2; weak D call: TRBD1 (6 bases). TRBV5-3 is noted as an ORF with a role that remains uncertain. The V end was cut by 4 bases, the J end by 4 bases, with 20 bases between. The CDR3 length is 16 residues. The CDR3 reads CARSDRYSLFPYGYTF. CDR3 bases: TGTGCCAGAAGCGACAGGTACAGCCTCTTCCCCTATGGCTACACCTTC.

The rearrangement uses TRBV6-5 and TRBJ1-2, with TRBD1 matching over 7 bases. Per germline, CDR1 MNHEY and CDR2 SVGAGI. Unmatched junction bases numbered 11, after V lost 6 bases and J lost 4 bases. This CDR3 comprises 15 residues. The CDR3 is CASRHDRARGYGYTF. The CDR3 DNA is TGTGCCAGCAGACATGACAGGGCCCGAGGCTATGGCTACACCTTC.

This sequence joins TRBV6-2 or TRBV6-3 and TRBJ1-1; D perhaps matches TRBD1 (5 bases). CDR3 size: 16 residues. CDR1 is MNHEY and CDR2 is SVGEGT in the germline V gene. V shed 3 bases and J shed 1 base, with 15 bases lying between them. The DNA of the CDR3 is TGTGCCAGCAGTTATTTACCGGGACGGTCGAACACTGAAGCTTTCTTT. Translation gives CASSYLPGRSNTEAFF.

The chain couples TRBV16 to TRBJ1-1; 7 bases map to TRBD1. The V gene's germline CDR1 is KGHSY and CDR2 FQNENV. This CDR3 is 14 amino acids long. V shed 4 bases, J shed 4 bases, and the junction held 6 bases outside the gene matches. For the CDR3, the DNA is TGTGCCAGCAGCCGAACAGGGGATGGCACTGAAGCTTTCTTT. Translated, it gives CASSRTGDGTEAFF.

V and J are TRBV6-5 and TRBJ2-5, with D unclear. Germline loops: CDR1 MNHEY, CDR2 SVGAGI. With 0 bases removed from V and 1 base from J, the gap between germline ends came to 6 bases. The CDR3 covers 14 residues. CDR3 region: CASSYSGFQETQYF. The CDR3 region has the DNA TGTGCCAGCAGTTACTCGGGCTTCCAAGAGACCCAGTACTTC.

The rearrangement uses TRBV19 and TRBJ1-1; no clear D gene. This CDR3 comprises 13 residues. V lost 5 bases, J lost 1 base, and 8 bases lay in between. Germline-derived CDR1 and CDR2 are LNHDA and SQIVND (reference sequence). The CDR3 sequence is CASSLLGNTEAFF. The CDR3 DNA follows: TGTGCCAGTAGTTTATTGGGGAACACTGAAGCTTTCTTT.

CDR3 sequence: CASSSPGLAGDEQFF. The DNA for the CDR3 is TGTGCCAGCAGCTCACCGGGACTAGCGGGAGATGAGCAGTTCTTC. The V and J genes are TRBV5-4 and TRBJ2-1; 14 bases line up with TRBD2. Losses at the gene ends were 3 bases for V and 8 bases for J; bases not matched to a gene: 4. From germline, CDR1 is SGHNT and CDR2 YYREEE (reference sequence). The CDR3 loop spans 15 amino acids.

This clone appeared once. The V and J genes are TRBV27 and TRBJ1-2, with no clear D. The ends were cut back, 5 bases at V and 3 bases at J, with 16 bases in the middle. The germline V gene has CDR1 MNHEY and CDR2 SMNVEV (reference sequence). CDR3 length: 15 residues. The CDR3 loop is CASSPISDGDYGYTF. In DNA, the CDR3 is TGTGCCAGCAGTCCGATCTCGGACGGAGACTATGGCTACACCTTC.

The CDR3 protein is CSVEGQEGQPQHF. CDR3 in DNA: TGCAGCGTTGAAGGGCAGGAAGGTCAGCCCCAGCATTTT. The chain joins TRBV29-1 to TRBJ1-5; D remains unclear. CDR3 length: 13 residues. Germline V gene lookup returns CDR1 SQVTM and CDR2 ANQGSEA. Between the trimmed V and J ends, which lost 1 base and 6 bases, there was a span of 10 bases. Together with reference TRBV29-1 and TRBJ1-5, the CDR3 gives the full variable domain: SAVISQKPSRDICQRGTSLTIQCQVDSQVTMMFWYRQQPGQSLTLIATANQGSEATYESGFVIDKFPISRPNLTFSTLTVSNMSPEDSSIYLCSVEGQEGQPQHFGDGTRLSIL.

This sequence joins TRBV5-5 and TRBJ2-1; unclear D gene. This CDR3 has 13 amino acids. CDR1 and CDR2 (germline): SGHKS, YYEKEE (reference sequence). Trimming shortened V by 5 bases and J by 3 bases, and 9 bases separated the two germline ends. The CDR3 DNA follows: TGTGCCAGCAGTCCCGGCGACTACAATGAGCAGTTCTTC. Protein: CASSPGDYNEQFF.

DNA of the CDR3: TGTGCCAGTAGATCTGCGACCGAGCAGTACTTC. This gives the protein CASRSATEQYF. The rearrangement uses TRBV19 and TRBJ2-7; no firm D call. V was trimmed by 6 bases and J by 6 bases, leaving 9 bases between them. This CDR3 contains 11 residues. Germline CDR1 and CDR2: LNHDA and SQIVND (reference sequence).

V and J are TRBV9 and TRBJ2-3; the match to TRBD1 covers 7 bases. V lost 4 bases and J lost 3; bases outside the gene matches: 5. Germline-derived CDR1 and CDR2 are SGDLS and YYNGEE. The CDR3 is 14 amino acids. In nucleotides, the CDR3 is TGTGCCAGCAGCTTCGGACAGGCGACAGATACGCAGTATTTT. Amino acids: CASSFGQATDTQYF.